Listed below are T cell receptor beta chains from one sample, sequenced in a study of T-cell reconstitution after alpha-beta-depleted transplantation in children. One entry per CDR3 protein, called by TCRdb with MiXCR from the PCR reads. There are around 400,000 distinct CDR3 sequences in the sample; approximately 11% occur only once, and approximately 5% lies in the top ten. Sequenced here: PBMCs from the stem cell graft donor, sampled from the stem cell graft. These receptors were obtained from a human donor who donated a stem cell graft to a child with acute myeloid leukemia. Each CDR3 is given with its conserved first and last residue. The order of the fields is clone size, V gene, D gene, J gene, CDR3 protein, CDR3 DNA. The D gene is left open where the match is weak. Not every row has a clone size; where given, it reads once, few, many or a size class.

size: .
V: TRBV6-5
D: .
J: TRBJ1-2
CDR3: CASRQNNYGYTF
DNA: TGTGCCAGCAGACAGAATAACTATGGCTACACCTTC

size: few
V: TRBV7-6
D: .
J: TRBJ1-2
CDR3: CASSLDHLGAGYTF
DNA: TGTGCCAGCAGCTTAGATCATCTGGGGGCGGGCTACACCTTC

size: .
V: TRBV6-5
D: .
J: TRBJ1-1
CDR3: CASSYSPGRRNTEAFF
DNA: TGTGCCAGCAGTTACTCACCGGGACGACGGAACACTGAAGCTTTCTTT

size: .
V: TRBV5-1
D: .
J: TRBJ1-3
CDR3: CASSLSSLTGNTIYF
DNA: TGCGCCAGCAGCTTGTCCTCCCTAACTGGAAACACCATATATTTT

size: .
V: TRBV10-3
D: .
J: TRBJ1-5
CDR3: CAISIDRNSNQPQHF
DNA: TGTGCCATCAGTATAGACAGGAATAGCAATCAGCCCCAGCATTTT

size: few
V: TRBV7-3
D: .
J: TRBJ2-5
CDR3: CASSLTFRAGQETQYF
DNA: TGTGCCAGCAGCTTAACGTTTAGGGCGGGACAAGAGACCCAGTACTTC

size: .
V: TRBV28
D: .
J: TRBJ1-4
CDR3: CASSLPGGDDEKLFF
DNA: TGTGCCAGCAGTTTACCTGGAGGGGATGATGAAAAACTGTTTTTT

size: few
V: TRBV5-1
D: .
J: TRBJ2-2
CDR3: CASSLGRADTGELFF
DNA: TGCGCCAGCAGCTTGGGCAGGGCGGACACCGGGGAGCTGTTTTTT

size: .
V: TRBV16
D: .
J: TRBJ1-1
CDR3: CASSPDTGYFTEAFF
DNA: TGTGCCAGCAGCCCTGATACGGGGTATTTCACTGAAGCTTTCTTT

size: .
V: TRBV4-1
D: .
J: TRBJ1-4
CDR3: CASSQAQGNEKLFF
DNA: TGCGCCAGCAGCCAAGCTCAGGGTAATGAAAAACTGTTTTTT

size: few
V: TRBV4-1
D: .
J: TRBJ1-5
CDR3: CASSQVGGGYQPQHF
DNA: TGCGCCAGCAGCCAAGTTGGTGGGGGCTATCAGCCCCAGCATTTT

size: .
V: TRBV12-3/TRBV12-4
D: TRBD1
J: TRBJ2-2
CDR3: CASRADRVTGELFF
DNA: TGTGCCAGCAGGGCGGACAGGGTCACCGGGGAGCTGTTTTTT

size: many
V: TRBV6-5
D: TRBD1
J: TRBJ2-1
CDR3: CASSYGTGWNEQFF
DNA: TGTGCCAGCAGTTACGGGACAGGGTGGAATGAGCAGTTCTTC

size: .
V: TRBV29-1
D: TRBD1
J: TRBJ2-7
CDR3: CSVAKGATYEQYF
DNA: TGCAGCGTTGCTAAGGGGGCTACCTACGAGCAGTACTTC

size: .
V: TRBV20-1
D: .
J: TRBJ2-7
CDR3: CSATPYRETYEQYF
DNA: TGCAGTGCGACTCCTTACAGGGAAACCTACGAGCAGTACTTC

size: .
V: TRBV12-3/TRBV12-4
D: TRBD1
J: TRBJ2-2
CDR3: CASSKDRGVGELFF
DNA: TGTGCCAGCAGTAAGGACAGGGGGGTTGGGGAGCTGTTTTTT

size: few
V: TRBV19
D: .
J: TRBJ1-1
CDR3: CASSMGTTSEAFF
DNA: TGTGCCAGTAGTATGGGGACGACGAGCGAAGCTTTCTTT

size: few
V: TRBV5-6
D: .
J: TRBJ2-1
CDR3: CASSLVPSATEQFF
DNA: TGTGCCAGCAGCTTGGTCCCTAGCGCGACTGAGCAGTTCTTC

size: .
V: TRBV4-1
D: .
J: TRBJ2-7
CDR3: CASSQLDGGEQYF
DNA: TGCGCCAGCAGCCAATTAGACGGAGGCGAGCAGTACTTC

size: many
V: TRBV20-1
D: TRBD1
J: TRBJ2-1
CDR3: CSAAGTGLFF
DNA: TGCAGTGCTGCCGGGACAGGGCTGTTCTTC

size: .
V: TRBV7-2
D: .
J: TRBJ2-1
CDR3: CASSFYRAYNEQFF
DNA: TGTGCCAGCAGCTTCTACAGGGCCTACAATGAGCAGTTCTTC

size: few
V: TRBV5-1
D: .
J: TRBJ1-1
CDR3: CASSLEADEAFF
DNA: TGCGCCAGCAGCTTGGAGGCGGATGAAGCTTTCTTT

size: many
V: TRBV6-2/TRBV6-3
D: TRBD1
J: TRBJ1-2
CDR3: CASSRDRNYGYTF
DNA: TGTGCCAGCAGCAGGGACAGGAACTATGGCTACACCTTC

size: few
V: TRBV20-1
D: TRBD2
J: TRBJ2-1
CDR3: CSARGGGPINEQFF
DNA: TGCAGTGCTAGAGGGGGAGGGCCGATAAATGAGCAGTTCTTC

size: .
V: TRBV12-3/TRBV12-4
D: TRBD2
J: TRBJ2-1
CDR3: CASRIVLAGGKGEQFF
DNA: TGTGCCAGCAGGATCGTACTAGCGGGGGGGAAGGGTGAGCAGTTCTTC

size: .
V: TRBV5-5
D: TRBD2
J: TRBJ2-3
CDR3: CASSYLYGGRTDTQYF
DNA: TGTGCCAGCAGCTACCTATACGGGGGGAGGACAGATACGCAGTATTTT

size: many
V: TRBV29-1
D: .
J: TRBJ1-1
CDR3: CSVTGPSMNTEAFF
DNA: TGCAGCGTTACAGGACCGAGCATGAACACTGAAGCTTTCTTT

size: few
V: TRBV5-1
D: .
J: TRBJ2-3
CDR3: CASSVEGASTDTQYF
DNA: TGCGCCAGCAGCGTGGAGGGGGCTAGCACAGATACGCAGTATTTT

size: few
V: TRBV21-1
D: .
J: TRBJ2-5
CDR3: CASSKRHLREAETQYF
DNA: TGTGCCAGCAGCAAAAGGCACCTCCGAGAGGCAGAGACCCAGTACTTC